These 27 T cell receptor beta chains came from one sample sequenced in a study of cytomegalovirus exposure and HLA in healthy donors (dated by TCRdb to 2017 to 2019). Library creation used the immunoSEQ multiplex PCR assay. The multiplex PCR relied on a mix of 60 forward primers for TCR Vbeta segments and 13 reverse primers for TCR Jbeta segments. The clones in this table, taken by TCRdb from immuneACCESS, are in-frame only. Not every clone is retained; where verified, under half of the shortfall comes from an unresolved V gene, and the cause of the rest is unknown. This sample's records show about 130,000 clones. In total, the top ten clones hold approximately 2.6% of the sample. Sequencing input: PBMCs. These receptors all come from a man aged 25 to 40 in good health and CMV-seronegative.

This chain joins TRBV6-4 and TRBJ2-7; 11 bases match TRBD2. V was clipped by 5 bases and J by 6 bases; unmatched bases: 21. The CDR3 sequence is 19 residues long. Looked up from germline, CDR1 is MRHNA and CDR2 is SNTAGT. CDR3: CASSQRRKGGLAGGGEQYF. CDR3 in DNA: TGTGCCAGCAGTCAACGGAGGAAGGGAGGGCTAGCGGGAGGAGGCGAGCAGTACTTC.

The chain recombines TRBV7-6 with TRBJ2-3; 9 bases are shared with TRBD1. V lost 5 bases and J lost 1; bases outside the gene matches: 4. The CDR3 runs 15 residues. Germline V lookup: CDR1 SGHVS, CDR2 FNYEAQ. CDR3 residues: CASSPRTGGTDTQYF. Here the CDR3 DNA reads TGTGCCAGCAGCCCGAGGACAGGGGGCACAGATACGCAGTATTTT.

The chain employs TRBV19 and TRBJ2-1; TRBD2 is a possible D gene (5 bases). V was pared by 5 bases and J by 9 bases, with 8 bases between. The CDR3 spans 11 residues. In germline, CDR1 is LNHDA, CDR2 SQIVND (reference sequence). CDR3: CASSRGGEQFF. The CDR3 DNA is TGTGCCAGTAGTCGGGGTGGTGAGCAGTTCTTC.

The chain carries TRBV5-5 and TRBJ2-7; no definite D call. Per the germline V gene, CDR1 is SGHKS and CDR2 is YYEKEE (reference sequence). This CDR3 contains 13 residues. The germline V and J ends were trimmed by 0 bases and 4 bases, with 8 bases remaining between them. CDR3 region: CASSLGGEYEQYF. In nucleotides, the CDR3 is TGTGCCAGCAGCTTGGGAGGAGAGTACGAGCAGTACTTC.

The rearrangement joins TRBV5-6 to TRBJ1-2; D is possibly TRBD1 (6 bases). The CDR3 sequence is 16 residues long. V lost 3 bases, J lost 4 bases, and 19 bases lay in between. Per germline, CDR1 SGHDT and CDR2 YYEEEE. CDR3 sequence reads: CASSSEMIQGSYGYTF. The DNA for the CDR3 is TGTGCCAGCAGCTCAGAGATGATACAGGGTTCCTATGGCTACACCTTC. Based on the CDR3 plus reference TRBV5-6 and TRBJ1-2, the full variable domain is DAGVTQSPTHLIKTRGQQVTLRCSPKSGHDTVSWYQQALGQGPQFIFQYYEEEERQRGNFPDRFSGHQFPNYSSELNVNALLLGDSALYLCASSSEMIQGSYGYTFGSGTRLTVV.

The chain joins TRBV25-1 to TRBJ2-1; TRBD2 aligns across 9 bases. This CDR3 has 14 residues. J lost 2 bases, V lost 7 bases, and 3 bases had no gene match. CDR1 and CDR2 (germline): MGHDK, SYGVNS. The chain's CDR3 is CASKIAGAYNEQFF. The CDR3 DNA sequence: TGTGCCAGCAAAATAGCGGGAGCCTACAATGAGCAGTTCTTC. Using reference TRBV25-1 and TRBJ2-1 for the parts outside the CDR3, the full variable domain is EADIYQTPRYLVIGTGKKITLECSQTMGHDKMYWYQQDPGMELHLIHYSYGVNSTEKGDLSSESTVSRIRTEHFPLTLESARPSHTSQYLCASKIAGAYNEQFFGPGTRLTVL.

The chain combines TRBV11-3 with TRBJ2-1; perhaps TRBD1 as D (5 bases). The CDR3 loop spans 14 amino acids. Germline CDR1 and CDR2: SGHNT and YENEEA. V lost 5 bases and J lost 9, with 17 bases in between. The chain's CDR3 is CASSAGWQGGEQFF. The CDR3 DNA is TGTGCCAGCAGCGCTGGGTGGCAGGGCGGTGAGCAGTTCTTC.

The chain carries TRBV2 and TRBJ1-1; 7 bases line up with TRBD1. The germline CDR1 and CDR2 sequences are SNHLY and FYNNEI. Germline trimming cut 5 bases from V and 1 base from J; bases unmatched to any gene: 4. The CDR3 extends over 14 amino acids. CDR3 sequence (DNA): TGTGCCAGCAGTAGGGACAGACCGAACACTGAAGCTTTCTTT. This translates into CASSRDRPNTEAFF.

The chain links TRBV29-1 to TRBJ2-2, with D perhaps TRBD2 (5 bases). Germline CDR1 is SQVTM and CDR2 is ANQGSEA. This CDR3 is built from 13 residues. With 3 bases removed from V and 5 bases from J, the gap between germline ends came to 10 bases. In DNA form, the CDR3 reads TGCAGCGTTGATCCTTGGGAGACCGGGGAGCTGTTTTTT. Its translation is CSVDPWETGELFF.

The gene calls are TRBV7-8 and TRBJ1-6; 7 positions agree with TRBD1. The germline V gene encodes CDR1 SGHVS and CDR2 FQNEAQ. V lost 2 bases, J lost 7 bases, and 11 bases stayed unmatched. This CDR3 has 17 amino acids. CDR3 DNA sequence: TGTGCCAGCAGCTTATCCCCCCGGACAGGCTGGAATTCACCCCTCCACTTT. Translated, it gives CASSLSPRTGWNSPLHF. The variable domain in full, with the rest retrieved from reference TRBV7-8 and TRBJ1-6, is GAGVSQSPRYKVAKRGQDVALRCDPISGHVSLFWYQQALGQGPEFLTYFQNEAQLDKSGLPSDRFFAERPEGSVSTLKIQRTQQEDSAVYLCASSLSPRTGWNSPLHFGNGTRLTVT.

The V and J genes are TRBV2 and TRBJ2-1; 9 bases line up with TRBD1. CDR1 is SNHLY and CDR2 is FYNNEI in the germline V gene. Trimming took 3 bases from V and 2 from J; bases not matched to a gene: 5. The length of the CDR3 is 16 residues. The CDR3 nucleotides are TGTGCCAGCAGTGAGTCCGGGACAGGGCCCTACAATGAGCAGTTCTTC. Amino acid sequence: CASSESGTGPYNEQFF.

The chain has TRBV2 and TRBJ2-1, with D uncertain. Trimming took 3 bases from V and 0 from J, leaving 6 bases between them. The CDR3 covers 14 residues. The germline V gene encodes CDR1 SNHLY and CDR2 FYNNEI. CDR3 region: CASSERSSYNEQFF. CDR3 in DNA: TGTGCCAGCAGTGAGCGGAGCTCCTACAATGAGCAGTTCTTC.

This chain connects TRBV7-2 to TRBJ1-6; D is unclear. Germline lookup yields CDR1 SGHTA and CDR2 FQGNSA. The V end lost 9 bases, the J end lost 7 bases, and 28 bases lay between the germline ends. The CDR3 is 18 residues long. The CDR3: CASMRADPEVYPNSPLHF. The CDR3 DNA sequence: TGTGCCAGTATGCGGGCGGACCCCGAAGTCTATCCCAATTCACCCCTCCACTTT.

The chain has TRBV5-6 and TRBJ1-3; 8 bases map to TRBD1. Per germline, CDR1 SGHDT and CDR2 YYEEEE. With 2 bases clipped from V and 0 bases from J, the junction kept 7 bases outside the gene matches. CDR3 size: 17 residues. Written as DNA, the CDR3 is TGTGCCAGCAGCTTCGGGACAGGACCAAGCTCTGGAAACACCATATATTTT. This encodes CASSFGTGPSSGNTIYF.

V is TRBV7-9 and J is TRBJ1-4; a possible D gene is TRBD1 (6 bases). Germline CDR1 and CDR2: SEHNR and FQNEAQ (reference sequence). This CDR3 has 14 residues. Trimming cost V 5 bases and J 5 bases, with 12 bases left between them. CDR3 nucleotide sequence: TGTGCCAGCAGCGTGCGGACAGAAAATGAAAAACTGTTTTTT. Amino acids: CASSVRTENEKLFF.

This sequence joins TRBV28 and TRBJ2-3; no clear D gene. The CDR3 runs 15 residues. V was trimmed by 3 bases and J by 1 base, leaving 11 bases between them. Germline CDR1 reads MDHEN; CDR2 reads SYDVKM. CDR3 sequence: CASSLPSLGTDTQYF. In DNA form, the CDR3 reads TGTGCCAGCAGTTTGCCGAGTTTAGGCACAGATACGCAGTATTTT.

J is TRBJ2-2 and V is TRBV6-5; TRBD1 might be the D (5 bases). Germline V gene sequence: CDR1 MNHEY, CDR2 SVGAGI. V was cut by 6 bases and J by 4 bases, with 12 bases left in between. This CDR3 is 14 amino acids long. The CDR3 region is CASSRQFLTGELFF. The CDR3, as DNA: TGTGCCAGCAGCCGACAGTTCCTCACCGGGGAGCTGTTTTTT.

This chain joins TRBV4-2 and TRBJ1-2; D might be TRBD1 (6 bases). The ends were cut back, 1 base at V and 5 bases at J, with 14 bases in the middle. The CDR3 totals 15 residues. Germline V gene sequence: CDR1 LGHNA, CDR2 YNFKEQ. The CDR3 DNA follows: TGTGCCAGCAGCCAAGTGTGGGCCAGGGGATATGGCTACACCTTC. The encoded protein is CASSQVWARGYGYTF.

CDR3 in DNA: TGTGCCAGTAGTACGTGGGACAGGGGGCGTGATGGAAACACCATATATTTT. Amino acids: CASSTWDRGRDGNTIYF. The chain employs TRBV19 and TRBJ1-3, with TRBD1 matching 12 bases. Germline CDR1 reads LNHDA; CDR2 reads SQIVND (reference sequence). J gave up 3 bases and V 4 bases, and 7 bases lay outside the gene matches. The CDR3 consists of 17 residues.

This sequence joins TRBV9 and TRBJ2-3; 8 nucleotides agree with TRBD2. Trimming cost V 8 bases and J 5 bases; bases outside gene matches: 13. The CDR3 is made up of 15 amino acids. Germline values: CDR1 SGDLS, CDR2 YYNGEE. CDR3 sequence (DNA): TGTGCCAGTTCTTATAGCGGGACCCAGGGAGATACGCAGTATTTT. It encodes CASSYSGTQGDTQYF.

The chain has TRBV5-6 and TRBJ1-2; D not certain. The ends were cut back, 0 bases at V and 4 bases at J, with 10 bases in the middle. The V gene's germline CDR1 is SGHDT and CDR2 YYEEEE. The CDR3 extends over 14 amino acids. The CDR3 loop reads CASSLDPRFYGYTF. The CDR3 DNA reads as TGTGCCAGCAGCTTGGATCCCAGGTTCTATGGCTACACCTTC.

The chain uses TRBV21-1 and TRBJ2-3; no DNA check was done on the table's D call, TRBD2. TRBV21-1 is an annotated pseudogene. This CDR3 spans 16 amino acids. The CDR3 region has the DNA TGTGCCAGCAGCCCTCGGACTAGCGGGAGGGGGGATACGCAGTATTTT. The encoded protein is CASSPRTSGRGDTQYF.

The CDR3 DNA is TGTGCCAGCAGCCTGGACCGACAGAATGAGCAGTTCTTC. Its translation: CASSLDRQNEQFF. The V gene is TRBV11-3, the J gene TRBJ2-1, with D perhaps TRBD1 (5 bases). Germline values: CDR1 SGHNT, CDR2 YENEEA. V was trimmed by 5 bases and J by 7 bases, leaving 12 bases between them. The CDR3 is 13 residues long.

With regard to this clone: An end of the junction differs from the germline gene, which may be a read error. The V and J genes are TRBV4-1 and TRBJ2-1; 7 nucleotides line up with TRBD2. This CDR3 has 20 residues. Germline loops: CDR1 MGHRA, CDR2 YSYEKL. CDR3 DNA sequence: TGCGCCAGCAGCCAAGATATGGGACTAAGACGAACCAGCTCCTACGATGAGCAGTTCTTC. Translated: CASSQDMGLRRTSSYDEQFF.

The V and J genes are TRBV5-4 and TRBJ2-5; 7 bases align to TRBD1. The germline gives CDR1 SGHNT, CDR2 YYREEE (reference sequence). The CDR3 sequence is 13 residues long. Trimming cost V 4 bases and J 7 bases; bases outside gene matches: 7. The CDR3 sequence is CASSPGQTTTQYF. The CDR3 nucleotides are TGTGCCAGCAGCCCGGGACAGACAACGACCCAGTACTTC. Variable domain in full (rest from reference TRBV5-4 and TRBJ2-5): ETGVTQSPTHLIKTRGQQVTLRCSSQSGHNTVSWYQQALGQGPQFIFQYYREEENGRGNFPPRFSGLQFPNYSSELNVNALELDDSALYLCASSPGQTTTQYFGPGTRLLVL.

The V and J genes are TRBV5-1 and TRBJ2-7; D may be TRBD2 (6 bases). This CDR3 contains 15 residues. The V end was cut by 0 bases, the J end by 2 bases, with 12 bases between. CDR1 and CDR2 (germline): SGHRS, YFSETQ. The CDR3 region is CASSLGDFTAYEQYF. The CDR3 DNA is TGCGCCAGCAGCTTGGGGGACTTCACAGCCTACGAGCAGTACTTC.

The chain has TRBV2 and TRBJ2-3, with 11 bases aligning to TRBD2. Germline V gene data show CDR1 as SNHLY and CDR2 as FYNNEI. The CDR3 consists of 18 residues. The V and J ends lost 0 bases and 8 bases, in that order; junction bases with no gene match: 13. The CDR3 is CASSEAGLAESAWATQYF. The CDR3 DNA reads TGTGCCAGCAGTGAAGCGGGACTAGCGGAATCTGCGTGGGCTACGCAGTATTTT.